The clone carrying this T cell receptor beta chain was detected only a few times. Its antigen is not identified. These data are taken from a study of T cells after yellow fever vaccination. Study overall: Fractions with few cells were prepared using SMART-Seq v4 Ultra Low Input.

Study-level findings and limits: Few clonotypes appeared in both CD4 and CD8 compartments. FACS-sorted repertoires might harbor abundant contaminating clonotypes from the bulk population. By day 5 rather than day 15, the secondary response had peaked, though it was weaker.

MiXCR was run by TCRdb on the 5' RACE reads, yielding one entry per CDR3 protein. The data hold tens of thousands of distinct CDR3 sequences, with about 6% observed a single time. The V gene's germline CDR1 is SGHTA and CDR2 FQGNSA. With 0 bases clipped from V and 4 bases from J, the junction kept 4 bases outside the gene matches. The CDR3 runs 15 residues. Sequenced material: CD4+ T cells sorted from PBMCs, taken approximately 15 days after the first yellow fever vaccination. The chain employs TRBV7-2 and TRBJ2-3, with 7 bases aligning to TRBD1. The clonotype was recovered from a man between 18 and 35 years old who received the YFV17D yellow fever vaccine. CDR3 nucleotide sequence: TGTGCCAGCAGCTTAGCGGCAGGGGGTGCAGATACGCAGTATTTT. Translation gives CASSLAAGGADTQYF.